This T cell receptor (beta chain) was sequenced for a study of response to subunit inactivated influenza vaccine. TCRdb called the RT-PCR reads again in MiXCR, with one record for every CDR3 protein. The data show around 570,000 distinct CDR3 sequences, approximately 10% seen once. The length of the CDR3 is 11 residues. V shed 4 bases and J shed 4 bases, with 7 bases lying between them. Germline V gives CDR1 DFQATT, CDR2 SNEGSKA (reference sequence). The same specimen was also included in a second study, on T cells expressing NK-cell markers. According to that study: cDNA encoding TCR beta was synthesized via 5'RACE template switching incorporating UMIs. Seven sequenced donors out of eight were HCMV-seropositive, one seronegative. The study did not resolve the HCMV specificity of expanded NKG2C+ T cell clones.

The receptor comes from a man aged 50 to 60 who received an inactivated influenza vaccine. The V and J genes are TRBV20-1 and TRBJ1-1, with no clear D. Sequencing was performed on PBMCs from blood, taken on the day of vaccination. The CDR3 nucleotides read TGCAGTGCTAAGAGAGCCACTGAAGCTTTCTTT. Translated, it gives CSAKRATEAFF.